This T cell receptor beta chain was profiled in a study of HIV-infected children after antiretroviral therapy interruption. The study, taken as a whole, reports: After treatment interruption started, naive CD4+ CDR3 overlap across time points dropped.

Treatment indicated: PENTA 11 planned treatment interruption arm or continuous ART arm. This clonotype was seen at least ten times. Its antigen is as yet unknown. The TCR library was built from RNA with a 3' RACE protocol and unique molecular identifiers. TCRdb reprocessed the 3' RACE reads with MiXCR, giving one entry per CDR3 protein. The top ten hold 0.7% of the sample, which has roughly 46,000 distinct CDR3 sequences, 4.3% seen once. The CDR3 is made up of 13 amino acids. From germline, CDR1 is GTSNPN and CDR2 SVGIG (reference sequence). V was clipped by 2 bases and J by 7 bases, with 12 bases between them.

The gene calls are TRBV30 and TRBJ1-5; TRBD1 is a possible D gene (5 bases). Sequencing used CD45RA+ CD4+ T cells from PBMCs, pooled from several time points, obtained from a donor given antiretroviral therapy, either interrupted or continuous. The subset: naive CD4+ CD45RA+ CD45RO- T cells. The receptor was isolated from a pool of human donors with HIV. CDR3 amino acids: CAWSPDTVQPQHF. DNA of the CDR3: TGTGCCTGGAGTCCGGACACTGTGCAGCCCCAGCATTTT. Variable domain in full (rest from reference TRBV30 and TRBJ1-5): SQTIHQWPATLVQPVGSPLSLECTVEGTSNPNLYWYRQAAGRGLQLLFYSVGIGQISSEVPQNLSASRPQDRQFILSSKKLLLSDSGFYLCAWSPDTVQPQHFGDGTRLSIL.